The table lists the clone carrying this T cell receptor (beta chain) with a few counts. Antigen unknown. The sample comes from a study of T cell responses to AZD1222 COVID-19 vaccine. General observations from the study: Females made up more of the donors, who were largely white British, and clonal diversity may have come out too low.

Germline V CDR1 and CDR2: LGHDT, YNNKEL (reference sequence). Trimming left V 3 bases short and J 8 bases short, with 16 bases between. The CDR3 runs to 14 residues. Data came from immunoSEQ multiplex PCR; TCRdb stores just in-frame clones and leaves some out. Seen here are 100,000 or so clones, roughly 86% observed once, and the top ten hold 5.5% to 6%. This clonotype originated in an adult who received the AZD1222 COVID-19 vaccine. Specimen: peripheral blood, collected 28 days after the second AZD1222 dose. J is TRBJ1-2 and V is TRBV3-1 (or the pseudogene TRBV3-2); D not resolved. In DNA, the CDR3 is TGTGCCAGCAGCCATCCCGGGCCAAGGGTAGGCTACACCTTC. Translated: CASSHPGPRVGYTF.